The rows below give T cell receptor beta chains drawn from one sample of a study of T cells in Graves' hyperthyroidism and ophthalmopathy. TCRdb called the multiplex PCR reads again in MiXCR, with one record for every CDR3 protein. Of about 640,000 distinct CDR3 sequences listed, less than 25% were seen once; the top ten hold 30% to 40%. Input material: blood. Receptors originate from a man aged 25-45 years with Graves' ophthalmopathy. Both conserved end residues are part of each CDR3. The order of the fields is D gene, V gene, clone size, J gene, CDR3 DNA, CDR3 protein. A D gene is named only where the DNA matches it firmly. Clone sizes are given selectively: once, few, many, or a class where the clone is expanded.

-	TRBV20-1	few	TRBJ1-1	TGCAGTGCTAGAGATGTGATGAGCGCTGAAGCTTTCTTT	CSARDVMSAEAFF
-	TRBV5-4	few	TRBJ1-2	TGTGCCAGCAGCCTGTCAACCGGGGCTCCACCTAACTATGGCTACACCTTC	CASSLSTGAPPNYGYTF
-	TRBV4-1	-	TRBJ1-5	TGCGCCAGCAGCCCGAGGGAGCATCAGCCCCAGCATTTT	CASSPREHQPQHF
TRBD2	TRBV30	many	TRBJ2-3	TGTGCCTGGCTCTCTAGCGGGGGTCCCACAGATACGCAGTATTTT	CAWLSSGGPTDTQYF
-	TRBV20-1	few	TRBJ2-1	TGCAGTGCGACGAAGGGGGGGGTCTACAATGAGCAGTTCTTC	CSATKGGVYNEQFF
TRBD2	TRBV7-2	-	TRBJ2-3	TGTGCCAGCAGCTTACAGCGGGTGGCGATAAGCGGGAACACAGATACGCAGTATTTT	CASSLQRVAISGNTDTQYF
TRBD1	TRBV11-3	-	TRBJ1-6	TGTGCCAGCAGCCCGGTGGGGGACAGGGCAAATTCACCCCTCCACTTT	CASSPVGDRANSPLHF
-	TRBV11-2	few	TRBJ1-5	TGTGCCAGCAGCATGACATGGGGGAGCAATCAGCCCCAGCATTTT	CASSMTWGSNQPQHF
TRBD2	TRBV20-1	many	TRBJ2-5	TGCAGTACTAGAGGCCTAGCGGGAGTGGAGACCCAGTACTTC	CSTRGLAGVETQYF
-	TRBV6-2/TRBV6-3	few	TRBJ2-7	TGTGCCAGCACGATCGGCTCCTACGAGCAGTACTTC	CASTIGSYEQYF
-	TRBV30	many	TRBJ1-1	TGTGCCTGGATTTTCAGACCGAACACTGAAGCTTTCTTT	CAWIFRPNTEAFF
TRBD2	TRBV28	-	TRBJ2-3	TGTGCCAGCAGTTCCGCCCTCTCTAGCGGGCCTCGCACAGATACGCAGTATTTT	CASSSALSSGPRTDTQYF
TRBD1	TRBV11-2	many	TRBJ1-1	TGTGCCAGCAGCTTAGAAGGGGGCCTCATGAACACTGAAGCTTTCTTT	CASSLEGGLMNTEAFF
-	TRBV5-1	few	TRBJ1-1	TGCGCCAGCAGCCCGTCCTCCGGGGGATCTCAGCGTGCTTTCTTT	CASSPSSGGSQRAFF
-	TRBV29-1	-	TRBJ2-4	TGCAGCGTTGAACCTACCGCTGGGAACATTCAGTACTTC	CSVEPTAGNIQYF
-	TRBV5-5	few	TRBJ1-2	TGTGCCAGCAGCTTGGATCTGCGGCAGGGCCAGTATGGCTACACCTTC	CASSLDLRQGQYGYTF
TRBD2	TRBV7-9	-	TRBJ2-1	TGTGCCAGCAGCTTAGTTGGCGGGAGCCCTAGTGAGCAGTTCTTC	CASSLVGGSPSEQFF
TRBD1	TRBV11-1	-	TRBJ2-3	TGTGCCAGCAGCCGACAGGGCCTCCGCACAGATACGCAGTATTTT	CASSRQGLRTDTQYF
-	TRBV6-1	few	TRBJ2-2	TGTGCCAGCAGGCTATCCGGGACAACGAACACCGGGGAGCTGTTTTTT	CASRLSGTTNTGELFF
TRBD2	TRBV7-8	many	TRBJ2-7	TGTGCCAGCAGCTTAGCAGGGCGACTAGCGGGAAAGTACGAGCAGTACTTC	CASSLAGRLAGKYEQYF
-	TRBV20-1	-	TRBJ1-5	TGCAGTGCTTTCAAGATGAATAGCAATCAGCCCCAGCATTTT	CSAFKMNSNQPQHF
TRBD1	TRBV19	-	TRBJ2-3	TGTGCCAGTAGTATCGGGACAGCGGTCACAGATACGCAGTATTTT	CASSIGTAVTDTQYF
-	TRBV28	many	TRBJ2-1	TGTGCCAGCAGTTTTAACTACAATGAGCAGTTCTTC	CASSFNYNEQFF
-	TRBV20-1	few	TRBJ1-3	TGCAGTGCTCGGACAGTCGGAAACACCATATATTTT	CSARTVGNTIYF
-	TRBV7-3	-	TRBJ2-3	TGTGCCAGCAGCTTAATAAGGGGCCCGCAGTATTTT	CASSLIRGPQYF
-	TRBV2	many	TRBJ2-3	TGTGCCAGCCGTGTGGGGGAGGGCACAGATACGCAGTATTTT	CASRVGEGTDTQYF
-	TRBV27	-	TRBJ2-7	TGTGCCAGCCGCCGGGACTGGGGATACGAGCAGTACTTC	CASRRDWGYEQYF
TRBD2	TRBV28	many	TRBJ2-5	TGTGCCAGCAGTCCCCTGACTAGCGGGAGCCCGGAGACCCAGTACTTC	CASSPLTSGSPETQYF
-	TRBV6-7	-	TRBJ1-5	TGTGCCAGCAGTTACTCCACCAGGGCCAATCAGCCCCAGCATTTT	CASSYSTRANQPQHF
-	TRBV29-1	few	TRBJ2-5	TGCAGCGTCTTCAGAGAGACCCAGTACTTC	CSVFRETQYF
-	TRBV19	few	TRBJ1-2	TGTGCCAGTAGCTACCTGGAGAGAGCGTATAACTATGGCTACACCTTC	CASSYLERAYNYGYTF
-	TRBV20-1	-	TRBJ1-2	TGCAACCCGAGACAGGCCGGAAAGAGCTATGGCTACACCTTC	CNPRQAGKSYGYTF
-	TRBV10-3	-	TRBJ1-5	TGTGCCATCAGTGAGTCGGGAGATCAGCCCCAGCATTTT	CAISESGDQPQHF